This TCR beta chain was recovered during a study of T-cell memory formation after mild COVID-19. General study points: Pre-infection memory carried some responding clones, suggesting that cross-reactive memory joined.

Trimming cost V 4 bases and J 6 bases, with 12 bases left between them. This CDR3 spans 13 amino acids. Per germline, CDR1 SGHAT and CDR2 FQNNGV. Concerning this clonotype itself: Its target is not known.

From the 5' RACE reads, TCRdb called clonotypes with MiXCR, one entry per CDR3 protein. This sample yields about 120,000 distinct CDR3 sequences, of which approximately 22% are seen a single time; about two fifths belongs to the top ten. The source is a man aged 18 to 30 who had mild COVID-19 (a few samples of this study predate the infection). Cell type and time point are not known. The rearrangement uses TRBV11-2 and TRBJ1-1, with TRBD1 as a possible D gene (5 bases). The sequenced sample consisted of PBMCs or a T cell subset sorted from them (not recorded which). The chain's CDR3 is CASSSPGGAEAFF. Here the CDR3 DNA reads TGTGCCAGCAGCTCGCCGGGAGGGGCTGAAGCTTTCTTT.